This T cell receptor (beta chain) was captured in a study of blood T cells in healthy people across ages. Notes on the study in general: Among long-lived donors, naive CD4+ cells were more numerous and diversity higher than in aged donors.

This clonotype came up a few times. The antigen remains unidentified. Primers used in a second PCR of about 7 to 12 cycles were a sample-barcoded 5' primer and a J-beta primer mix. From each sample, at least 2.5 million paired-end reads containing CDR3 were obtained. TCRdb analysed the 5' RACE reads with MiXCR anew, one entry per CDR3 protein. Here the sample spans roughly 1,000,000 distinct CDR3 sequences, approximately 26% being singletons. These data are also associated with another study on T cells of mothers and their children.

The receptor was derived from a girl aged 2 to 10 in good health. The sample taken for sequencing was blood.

CDR3 sequence reads: CAIGEGMYYEQYF. The CDR3 nucleotides are TGTGCCATCGGGGAGGGGATGTACTACGAGCAGTACTTC. The chain carries TRBV10-3 and TRBJ2-5; 7 bases line up with TRBD2. The tail of the sequence fits TRBJ2-7 better, so the J call may be wrong. The CDR3 spans 13 residues. Germline-derived CDR1 and CDR2 are ENHRY and SYGVKD.